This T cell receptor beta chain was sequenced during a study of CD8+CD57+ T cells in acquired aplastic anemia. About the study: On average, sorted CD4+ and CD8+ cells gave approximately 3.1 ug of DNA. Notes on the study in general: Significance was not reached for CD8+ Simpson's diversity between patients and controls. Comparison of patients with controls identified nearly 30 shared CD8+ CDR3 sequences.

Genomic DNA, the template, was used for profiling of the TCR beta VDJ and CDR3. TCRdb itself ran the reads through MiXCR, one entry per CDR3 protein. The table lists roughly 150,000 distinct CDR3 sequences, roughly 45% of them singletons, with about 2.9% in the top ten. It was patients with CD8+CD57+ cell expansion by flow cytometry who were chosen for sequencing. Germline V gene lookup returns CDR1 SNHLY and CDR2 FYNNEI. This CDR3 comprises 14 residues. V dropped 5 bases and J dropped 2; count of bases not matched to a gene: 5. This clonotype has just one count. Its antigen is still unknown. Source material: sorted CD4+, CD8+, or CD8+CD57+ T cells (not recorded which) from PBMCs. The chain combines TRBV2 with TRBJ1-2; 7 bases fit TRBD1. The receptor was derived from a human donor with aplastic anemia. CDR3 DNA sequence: TGTGCCAGCAGTAGGACAGGCCTCAACTATGGCTACACCTTC. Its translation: CASSRTGLNYGYTF.